These T cell receptor beta chains were read from a single sample in a study of T cell changes during pregnancy in multiple sclerosis. TCRdb's copy holds only in-frame clones and misses some; the assay was immunoSEQ multiplex PCR. The sample has about 44,000 clones; approximately 96% are singletons. The input for sequencing was peripheral blood, taken in the second trimester of pregnancy. Receptor source: a female donor with multiple sclerosis, enrolled in a pregnancy study. Each CDR3 is given with its conserved first and last residue. A D gene is named only where the DNA matches it firmly. Clone size, where shown, is once, few, many, or a class for clones that have expanded.

j_call,d_call,clone_size,v_call,cdr3_nt,cdr3_aa
TRBJ2-3,-,-,TRBV7-8,TGTGCCAGCAGCTTAGTAGTCACAGATACGCAGTATTTT,CASSLVVTDTQYF
TRBJ2-7,-,once,TRBV30,TGTGCCCGATCGGCGGGAAGCTACGAGCAGTACTTC,CARSAGSYEQYF
TRBJ2-5,-,once,TRBV6-5,TGTGCCAGCAAAATGGGGGAGGCATATGGCGCCCAGTACTTC,CASKMGEAYGAQYF
TRBJ2-3,-,-,TRBV29-1,TGCAGCGTATTGTTGCCGGGTTCATCAAAGTATTTT,CSVLLPGSSKYF
TRBJ2-7,-,-,TRBV6-5,TGTGCCAGCAGTTACTCTGGCCTAGCGACCTTCTACGAGCAGTACTTC,CASSYSGLATFYEQYF
TRBJ2-3,-,-,TRBV9,TGTGCCAGCAGCGTAAGTACGGGGCGGGACACAGATACGCAGTATTTT,CASSVSTGRDTDTQYF
TRBJ2-3,TRBD2,-,TRBV2,TGTGCCACTGGGACTAGCGGGAGTCTAGATACGCAGTATTTT,CATGTSGSLDTQYF
TRBJ2-2,-,-,TRBV7-3,TGTGCCAGCAGCGTCCTAGGGGGGGGGACCGGGGAGCTGTTTTTT,CASSVLGGGTGELFF
TRBJ1-2,-,-,TRBV4-3,TGCGCCAGCAGCCAAGAGGCCAGCGTTAACTATGGCTACACCTTC,CASSQEASVNYGYTF
TRBJ1-2,TRBD1,-,TRBV6-5,TGTGCCAGCAGCACAGGGGGCGACTATGGCTACACCTTC,CASSTGGDYGYTF
TRBJ2-6,-,once,TRBV11-1,TGTGCCAGCAGCCGACAGGACTTCGGACTGGGGGCCAACGTCCTGACTTTC,CASSRQDFGLGANVLTF
TRBJ2-5,TRBD1,-,TRBV6-5,TGTGCCAGCAGTCGACAGGGGTCCCAAGAGACCCAGTACTTC,CASSRQGSQETQYF
TRBJ2-5,TRBD2,-,TRBV2,TGTGCCAGCAGTATGACTAGCCTGGGAGAGACCCAGTACTTC,CASSMTSLGETQYF
TRBJ1-1,-,-,TRBV18,TGTGCCAGCTCACTCAGGGGTGGGGACACTGAAGCTTTCTTT,CASSLRGGDTEAFF
TRBJ1-1,-,-,TRBV9,TGTGCCAGCAGCGTAGACGGGAGAACGGCTTTCTTT,CASSVDGRTAFF
TRBJ2-1,-,-,TRBV4-3,TGCGCCAGCAGCCAAGATGTACTGCCAAGCTCCTACAATGAGCAGTTCTTC,CASSQDVLPSSYNEQFF
TRBJ1-2,TRBD1,-,TRBV6-1,TGTGCCAGCAGTGAAGGCAGGGGGCCTAACTATGGCTACACCTTC,CASSEGRGPNYGYTF
TRBJ2-7,TRBD1,-,TRBV4-2,TGTGCCAGCAGCCAAAACGACAGGGGGGGACGCTACGAGCAGTACTTC,CASSQNDRGGRYEQYF
TRBJ1-1,-,-,TRBV20-1,TGCAGTGCAGCGGGGGGAGCTGAAGCTTTCTTT,CSAAGGAEAFF
TRBJ1-5,TRBD1,-,TRBV19,TGTGCCAGTAGTAAGGACAGGGGTCAGCCCCAGCATTTT,CASSKDRGQPQHF
TRBJ2-1,-,-,TRBV10-2,TGCGCCAGCCGGTCACTAGGATACAATGAGCAGTTCTTC,CASRSLGYNEQFF
TRBJ2-1,TRBD2,-,TRBV5-4,TGTGCCAGCAGCTTGTACGGACTAGCGGGATCGTTATACAATGAGCAGTTCTTC,CASSLYGLAGSLYNEQFF
TRBJ1-1,-,-,TRBV10-3,TGTGCCTCCCAGGATGGAGCGGGAGCTTTCTTT,CASQDGAGAFF